This T cell receptor beta chain was retrieved from a study of PD-1 blockade in classical Hodgkin lymphoma. General study findings and limits: The CD4+ diversity rise by C4D1 was clearest in complete responders.

Clones were sequenced by immunoSEQ multiplex PCR, and TCRdb holds only the in-frame ones, with some missing. The table shows roughly 96,000 clones, with 80% to 90% occurring only once. All patients experienced relapse after autologous stem cell transplantation, and brentuximab vedotin exposure was variable. As to this clone: Antigen: not known.

In germline, CDR1 is LNHDA, CDR2 SQIVND (reference sequence). V lost 0 bases to trimming and J lost 5 bases; unmatched junction nucleotides: 2. The CDR3 runs to 16 residues. The sample consisted of peripheral blood mononuclear cells (PBMCs), taken before the second cycle of nivolumab. This chain joins TRBV19 and TRBJ2-2; 11 positions match TRBD2. The receptor was derived from a human donor with classical Hodgkin lymphoma. The CDR3 reads CASSIDPSGRTGELFF. As DNA, the CDR3 is TGTGCCAGTAGTATAGACCCTAGCGGGAGGACCGGGGAGCTGTTTTTT.